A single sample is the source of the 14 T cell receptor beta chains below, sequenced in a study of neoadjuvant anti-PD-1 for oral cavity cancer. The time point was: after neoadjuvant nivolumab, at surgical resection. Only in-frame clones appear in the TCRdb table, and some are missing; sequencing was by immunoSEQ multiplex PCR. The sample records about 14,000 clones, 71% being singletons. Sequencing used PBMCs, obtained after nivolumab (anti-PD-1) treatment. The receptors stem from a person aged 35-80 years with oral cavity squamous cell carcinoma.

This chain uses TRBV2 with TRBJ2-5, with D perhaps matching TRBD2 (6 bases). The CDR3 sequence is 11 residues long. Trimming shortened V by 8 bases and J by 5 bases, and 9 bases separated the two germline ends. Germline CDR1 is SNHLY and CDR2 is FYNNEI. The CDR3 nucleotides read TGTGCCAGCCTGGCGGGGGAGACCCAGTACTTC. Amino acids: CASLAGETQYF.

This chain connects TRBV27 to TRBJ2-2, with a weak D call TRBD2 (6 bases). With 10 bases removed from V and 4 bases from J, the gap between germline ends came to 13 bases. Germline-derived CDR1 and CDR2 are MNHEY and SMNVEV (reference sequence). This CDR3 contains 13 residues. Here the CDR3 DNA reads TGTGCCACCCAGACTAGTCCCACCGGGGAGCTGTTTTTT. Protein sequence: CATQTSPTGELFF.

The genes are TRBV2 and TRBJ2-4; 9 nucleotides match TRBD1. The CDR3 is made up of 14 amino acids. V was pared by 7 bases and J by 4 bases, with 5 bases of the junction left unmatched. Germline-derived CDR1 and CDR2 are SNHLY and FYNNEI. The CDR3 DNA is TGTGCCAGCAAGCCTGGGACAGGGAAAAACATTCAGTACTTC. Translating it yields CASKPGTGKNIQYF. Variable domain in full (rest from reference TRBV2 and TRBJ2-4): EPEVTQTPSHQVTQMGQEVILRCVPISNHLYFYWYRQILGQKVEFLVSFYNNEISEKSEIFDDQFSVERPDGSNFTLKIRSTKLEDSAMYFCASKPGTGKNIQYFGAGTRLSVL.

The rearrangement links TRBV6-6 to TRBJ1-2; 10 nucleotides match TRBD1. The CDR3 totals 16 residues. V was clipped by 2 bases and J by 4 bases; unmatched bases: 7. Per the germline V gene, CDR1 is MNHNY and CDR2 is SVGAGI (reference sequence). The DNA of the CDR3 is TGTGCCAGCAGTTACGCACCGGGACAGGGGATCTATGGCTACACCTTC. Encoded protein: CASSYAPGQGIYGYTF.

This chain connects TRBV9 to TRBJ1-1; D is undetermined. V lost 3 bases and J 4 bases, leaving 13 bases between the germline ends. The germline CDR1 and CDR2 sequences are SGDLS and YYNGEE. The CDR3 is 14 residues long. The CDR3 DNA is TGTGCCAGCAGCGCGAGTTTGGGGAGCACTGAAGCTTTCTTT. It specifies CASSASLGSTEAFF.

CDR3 bases: TGTGCTAGTGGTTTGAACCTAGCGGGAGAAAATGAGCAGTTCTTC. This gives the protein CASGLNLAGENEQFF. The chain links TRBV12-5 to TRBJ2-1; TRBD2 matches at 10 bases. Trimming took 2 bases from V and 7 from J; bases not matched to a gene: 5. The CDR3 has 15 amino acids. Germline CDR1 is LGHNT and CDR2 is FRNRAP.

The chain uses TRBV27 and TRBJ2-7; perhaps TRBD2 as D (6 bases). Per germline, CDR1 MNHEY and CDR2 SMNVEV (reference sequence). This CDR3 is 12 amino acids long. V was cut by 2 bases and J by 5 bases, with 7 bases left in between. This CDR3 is CASSLGGHEQYF. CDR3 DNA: TGTGCCAGCAGTTTAGGAGGGCACGAGCAGTACTTC.

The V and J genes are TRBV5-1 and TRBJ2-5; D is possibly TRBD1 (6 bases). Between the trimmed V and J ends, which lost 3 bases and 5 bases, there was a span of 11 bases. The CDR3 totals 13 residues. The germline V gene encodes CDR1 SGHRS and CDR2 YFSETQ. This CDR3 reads CASSSDSWETQYF. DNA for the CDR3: TGCGCCAGCAGCTCGGACAGTTGGGAGACCCAGTACTTC.

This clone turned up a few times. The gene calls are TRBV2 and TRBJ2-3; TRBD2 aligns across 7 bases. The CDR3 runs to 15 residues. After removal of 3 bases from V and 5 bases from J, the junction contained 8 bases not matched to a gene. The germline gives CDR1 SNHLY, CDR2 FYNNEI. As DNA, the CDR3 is TGTGCCAGCAGTGAGGCGGGAGTCTTGGTAGATACGCAGTATTTT. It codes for CASSEAGVLVDTQYF. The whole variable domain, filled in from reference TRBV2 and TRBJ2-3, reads EPEVTQTPSHQVTQMGQEVILRCVPISNHLYFYWYRQILGQKVEFLVSFYNNEISEKSEIFDDQFSVERPDGSNFTLKIRSTKLEDSAMYFCASSEAGVLVDTQYFGPGTRLTVL.

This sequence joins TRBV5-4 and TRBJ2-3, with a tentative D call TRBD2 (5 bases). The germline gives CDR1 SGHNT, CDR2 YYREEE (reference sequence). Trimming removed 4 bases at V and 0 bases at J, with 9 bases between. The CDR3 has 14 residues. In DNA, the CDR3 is TGTGCCAGCAGCCTCCCGGGAAGCACAGATACGCAGTATTTT. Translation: CASSLPGSTDTQYF.

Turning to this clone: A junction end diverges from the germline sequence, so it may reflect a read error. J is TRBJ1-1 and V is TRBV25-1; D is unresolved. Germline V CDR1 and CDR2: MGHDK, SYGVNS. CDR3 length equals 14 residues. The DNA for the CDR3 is TGTGCCACCAGTGCCTGGACGGAGTTCACTGAAGCTTTCTTT. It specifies CATSAWTEFTEAFF.

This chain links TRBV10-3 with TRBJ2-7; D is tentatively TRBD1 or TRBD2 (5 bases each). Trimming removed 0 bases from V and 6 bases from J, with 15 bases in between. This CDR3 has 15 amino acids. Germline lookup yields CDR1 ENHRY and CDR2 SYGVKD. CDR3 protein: CAISESTGARGEQYF. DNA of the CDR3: TGTGCCATCAGTGAGTCGACCGGGGCGAGGGGCGAGCAGTACTTC.

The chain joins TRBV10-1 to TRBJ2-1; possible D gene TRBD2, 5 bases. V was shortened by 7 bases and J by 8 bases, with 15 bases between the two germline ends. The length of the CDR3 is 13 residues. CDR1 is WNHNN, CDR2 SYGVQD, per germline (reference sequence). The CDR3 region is CASIAFARDEQFF. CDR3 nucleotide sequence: TGCGCCAGCATCGCGTTTGCGCGGGATGAGCAGTTCTTC.

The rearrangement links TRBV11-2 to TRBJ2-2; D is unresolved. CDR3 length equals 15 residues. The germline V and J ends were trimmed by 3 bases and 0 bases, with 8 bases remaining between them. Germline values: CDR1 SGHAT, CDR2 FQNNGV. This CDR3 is CASSLWLSNTGELFF. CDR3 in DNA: TGTGCCAGCAGCTTGTGGCTCTCGAACACCGGGGAGCTGTTTTTT.